Presented here are 13 T cell receptor beta chains from one specimen sequenced in a study of shared clonotypes between healthy human individuals. The assay was immunoSEQ multiplex PCR, and TCRdb's table has in-frame clones only and misses some. The sample comprises more than 1 million clones, around 78% of which are singletons, and 0.52% rests with the top ten. The source material was memory CD4+ T cells from PBMCs. Subset specified: CD45RA-negative fraction. These receptors were obtained from a man aged 18 to 30 in good health. Some clones in this sample may be carry-over from other donors' samples.

This clone occurred a few times. The CDR3 here is CASSQGQGGETQYF. The CDR3 region has the DNA TGCGCCAGCAGCCAAGGACAAGGGGGGGAGACCCAGTACTTC. The chain recombines TRBV4-3 with TRBJ2-5, with D perhaps matching TRBD1 or TRBD2 (6 bases each). The CDR3 totals 14 residues. Germline loops: CDR1 LGHNA, CDR2 YSLEER. V dropped 1 base and J dropped 5 bases, with 11 bases sitting between them.

This clone showed up just once. The chain links TRBV6-5 to TRBJ2-7, with D tentatively TRBD2 (5 bases). The germline CDR1 and CDR2 sequences are MNHEY and SVGAGI. Trimming pared 6 bases from V and 4 bases from J, leaving 19 bases between. This CDR3 region has 15 residues. CDR3 bases: TGTGCCAGCAGGCCCTTGGGAACCGGGGAATACGAGCAGTACTTC. As protein: CASRPLGTGEYEQYF.

A note on this clone: Other nucleotide sequences in the sample specify the same CDR3. The chain uses TRBV5-6 and TRBJ1-2; no clear D. V lost 1 base and J 7 bases, leaving 8 bases between the germline ends. Looked up from germline, CDR1 is SGHDT and CDR2 is YYEEEE. This CDR3 contains 12 residues. The chain's CDR3 is CASSLTGLGYTF. The CDR3 nucleotides are TGTGCCAGCAGCTTGACCGGGCTTGGCTACACCTTC.

This chain uses TRBV7-2 with TRBJ2-3; D is perhaps TRBD2 (5 bases). Per the germline V gene, CDR1 is SGHTA and CDR2 is FQGNSA. The length of the CDR3 is 15 residues. V lost 5 bases, J lost 5 bases, and 17 bases lay in between. This CDR3 reads CASSLWRNWGDTQYF. For the CDR3, the DNA is TGTGCCAGCAGCCTATGGAGGAACTGGGGAGATACGCAGTATTTT.

The rearrangement joins TRBV4-1 to TRBJ2-1, with 13 bases lining up with TRBD2. Trimming at V came to 2 bases and at J to 8 bases, leaving 6 bases not matched to a gene. Germline lookup yields CDR1 MGHRA and CDR2 YSYEKL. CDR3 size: 16 residues. The CDR3: CASSQPGLAGRHEQFF. The CDR3, as DNA: TGCGCCAGCAGCCAACCGGGACTAGCGGGAAGACATGAGCAGTTCTTC.

The rearrangement links TRBV7-9 to TRBJ2-2; no reliable D call. Germline V gene data show CDR1 as SEHNR and CDR2 as FQNEAQ (reference sequence). The CDR3 totals 12 residues. Trimming shortened V by 1 base and J by 14 bases, and 11 bases separated the two germline ends. DNA of the CDR3: TGTGCCAGCAGCTTAGATGTGTCCAGACTGTTTTTT. Translating gives CASSLDVSRLFF.

The rearrangement uses TRBV10-3 and TRBJ2-1; D is possibly TRBD1 or TRBD2 (5 bases each). CDR1 ENHRY and CDR2 SYGVKD come from the germline V gene. The V gene lost 8 bases and the J gene lost 5 bases, with 16 bases spanning the gap. The CDR3 is made up of 14 amino acids. CDR3 coding DNA: TGTGCCATCGGGACCTCCCAGGGCCACAATGAGCAGTTCTTC. As protein: CAIGTSQGHNEQFF.

The chain links TRBV11-2 to TRBJ2-5; D perhaps matches TRBD2 (5 bases). The CDR3 runs 14 residues. Trimming removed 6 bases from V and 2 bases from J, with 13 bases in between. Germline lookup yields CDR1 SGHAT and CDR2 FQNNGV. As DNA, the CDR3 is TGTGCCAGCAGTCCAAAGACTATGCAAGAGACCCAGTACTTC. Protein sequence: CASSPKTMQETQYF. Combining the CDR3 with reference TRBV11-2 and TRBJ2-5 gives the whole variable domain EAGVAQSPRYKIIEKRQSVAFWCNPISGHATLYWYQQILGQGPKLLIQFQNNGVVDDSQLPKDRFSAERLKGVDSTLKIQPAKLEDSAVYLCASSPKTMQETQYFGPGTRLLVL.

V and J are TRBV27 and TRBJ1-2, with TRBD1 identical over 10 bases. Looked up from germline, CDR1 is MNHEY and CDR2 is SMNVEV (reference sequence). The J segment lost 8 bases and the V segment lost 3 bases, leaving 9 bases of the junction unmatched. This CDR3 has 15 amino acids. The CDR3 bases are TGTGCCAGCAGTTTTCTTCCGGGACAGGGGAGGGGCTACACCTTC. Translated: CASSFLPGQGRGYTF.

This sequence joins TRBV11-1 and TRBJ2-5; 9 bases match TRBD1. J lost 3 bases, V lost 0 bases, and 5 bases had no gene match. Germline CDR1 SGHAT, CDR2 FQDESV (reference sequence). This CDR3 region has 16 residues. CDR3 loop: CASSLAWDRVEETQYF. The DNA of the CDR3 is TGTGCCAGCAGCTTAGCCTGGGACAGGGTAGAAGAGACCCAGTACTTC.

The chain has TRBV29-1 and TRBJ2-7; TRBD1 is a possible D gene (5 bases). CDR1 and CDR2 (germline): SQVTM, ANQGSEA. The CDR3 covers 12 residues. Trimming shortened V by 5 bases and J by 3 bases, and 11 bases separated the two germline ends. In DNA, the CDR3 is TGCAGCGTTCGCGGACATATCTACGAGCAGTACTTC. Amino acid sequence: CSVRGHIYEQYF.

The sample holds a few counts of this clone. The chain combines TRBV5-1 with TRBJ1-5; the D is unclear. In germline, CDR1 is SGHRS, CDR2 YFSETQ. The CDR3 sequence is 15 residues long. V lost 6 bases, J lost 5 bases, and 18 bases lay in between. The CDR3: CASKVSPSPDQPQHF. In DNA, the CDR3 is TGCGCCAGCAAAGTATCACCTTCCCCGGATCAGCCCCAGCATTTT.

The rearrangement links TRBV25-1 to TRBJ1-3, with D tentatively TRBD1 (6 bases). Germline V gene data show CDR1 as MGHDK and CDR2 as SYGVNS. Trimming pared 8 bases from V and 2 bases from J, leaving 13 bases between. This CDR3 spans 14 amino acids. Here the CDR3 DNA reads TGTGCCAGCCTGGACAGTCGCCCTGGAAACACCATATATTTT. Protein product: CASLDSRPGNTIYF.